This passage covers 12 T cell receptor beta chains from one sample sequenced in a study of shared clonotypes between healthy human individuals (TCRdb year 2020). Libraries were built with the immunoSEQ multiplex PCR assay. The immuneACCESS repertoire file appears here via TCRdb, limited to in-frame rearrangements. These files lack a portion of the clones; in checked studies, under half of the deficit traces to unresolved V genes, and the cause of the others is not known. This sample is represented by around 1.1 million clones; approximately 80% of them were singletons. Roughly 0.61% of the sample is held by the ten biggest clonotypes. Source material: memory CD4+ T cells from PBMCs. Per the publication, the cell subset or site label means: CD45RA-negative fraction. All receptors derive from a man aged 18 to 30 in good health. Some clones in this sample may be carry-over from other donors' samples.

The J gene is TRBJ1-5, the V gene TRBV28; 9 bases are shared with TRBD1. The CDR3 length is 17 residues. V trimming: 3 bases; J trimming: 4 bases; junction bases outside the gene matches: 10. The V gene's germline CDR1 is MDHEN and CDR2 SYDVKM. The CDR3 reads CASSFLGRDRANQPQHF. CDR3 bases: TGTGCCAGCAGTTTCTTGGGCCGGGACAGGGCAAATCAGCCCCAGCATTTT. The full variable domain, completed using reference TRBV28 and TRBJ1-5, is DVKVTQSSRYLVKRTGEKVFLECVQDMDHENMFWYRQDPGLGLRLIYFSYDVKMKEKGDIPEGYSVSREKKERFSLILESASTNQTSMYLCASSFLGRDRANQPQHFGDGTRLSIL.

The chain uses TRBV11-1 and TRBJ2-2; a possible D gene is TRBD1 (5 bases). This CDR3 has 15 residues. V lost 4 bases to trimming and J lost 8 bases, with 17 bases between them. Germline loops: CDR1 SGHAT, CDR2 FQDESV (reference sequence). The CDR3, as DNA: TGTGCCAGCAGCTCTTCCCTAGACAGAGGAGGGGAGCTGTTTTTT. Translated, it gives CASSSSLDRGGELFF.

The CDR3 bases are TGTGCCAGCAGCGGGTACAGGATGGGCACCGGGGAGCTGTTTTTT. It encodes CASSGYRMGTGELFF. The chain has TRBV7-3 and TRBJ2-2, with D possibly TRBD1 on 5 matching bases. Germline V CDR1 and CDR2: SGHTA, FQGTGA. The V end lost 5 bases, the J end lost 4 bases, and 14 bases lay between the germline ends. This CDR3 has 15 residues.

In its sample, this clone was seen once. CDR3 bases: TGCGCCAGCAGTCACAGGGGAGCAATGACCTACGAGCAGTACTTC. Its protein is CASSHRGAMTYEQYF. The chain employs TRBV5-1 and TRBJ2-5; 7 bases are a match to TRBD1. The DNA end favors TRBJ2-7, so the J call may be wrong. In germline, CDR1 is SGHRS, CDR2 YFSETQ. The CDR3 runs 15 residues.

The chain carries TRBV5-8 and TRBJ1-2; D is ambiguous. Trimming left V 4 bases short and J 7 bases short, with 11 bases between. Germline CDR1 reads SGHTS; CDR2 reads YDEGEE. This CDR3 comprises 12 residues. The CDR3 region is CASSELTRGYTF. CDR3 DNA sequence: TGTGCCAGCAGCGAACTGACGCGTGGCTACACCTTC.

V and J are TRBV5-4 and TRBJ2-1, with 7 bases fitting TRBD2. The V and J ends lost 6 bases and 4 bases, in that order; junction bases with no gene match: 7. The CDR3 is 14 amino acids. Germline-derived CDR1 and CDR2 are SGHNT and YYREEE (reference sequence). The CDR3 nucleotides are TGTGCCAGCACCCCTAGCGGACCATACAATGAGCAGTTCTTC. It codes for CASTPSGPYNEQFF.

This clone was detected a few times. This chain links TRBV28 with TRBJ2-7; D unresolved. Germline CDR1 reads MDHEN; CDR2 reads SYDVKM. V lost 2 bases, J lost 6 bases, and 11 bases lay in between. The CDR3 loop spans 13 amino acids. CDR3 loop: CASSLLSLGEQYF. The CDR3 DNA follows: TGTGCCAGCAGTTTACTCTCTCTGGGCGAGCAGTACTTC. Full variable domain (remainder filled in from reference TRBV28 and TRBJ2-7): DVKVTQSSRYLVKRTGEKVFLECVQDMDHENMFWYRQDPGLGLRLIYFSYDVKMKEKGDIPEGYSVSREKKERFSLILESASTNQTSMYLCASSLLSLGEQYFGPGTRLTVT.

The chain recombines TRBV7-8 with TRBJ1-5; a possible D gene is TRBD1 (5 bases). The CDR3 totals 15 residues. CDR1 is SGHVS and CDR2 is FQNEAQ in the germline V gene. Trimming stripped 5 bases from V and 2 bases from J, with 13 bases between. CDR3 DNA: TGTGCCAGCAGCCCAACGGGGGGAGGCAATCAGCCCCAGCATTTT. This sequence encodes CASSPTGGGNQPQHF.

This rearrangement joins TRBV12-1 to TRBJ2-3. TRBV12-1 is a known pseudogene. The CDR3 is 17 residues long. The CDR3 spells CASSFRASRRGTDTQYF. The CDR3 DNA reads as TGTGCCAGCAGCTTTCGGGCATCCCGTCGGGGCACAGATACGCAGTATTTT.

Comment on this clone: In the same sample, other DNA sequences code for this CDR3. The chain joins TRBV30 to TRBJ1-5; D is possibly TRBD1 (5 bases). This CDR3 contains 14 residues. V lost 0 bases and J lost 4, with 10 bases in between. Germline V CDR1 and CDR2: GTSNPN, SVGIG (reference sequence). The CDR3 reads CAWSVTGGNQPQHF. The CDR3 DNA sequence: TGTGCCTGGAGTGTCACGGGGGGTAATCAGCCCCAGCATTTT.

The chain links TRBV7-2 to TRBJ2-2; TRBD2 matches 10 bases. The J segment lost 2 bases and the V segment lost 1 base, leaving 10 bases of the junction unmatched. The CDR3 length is 19 residues. Germline assignment: CDR1 SGHTA and CDR2 FQGNSA. The CDR3 sequence: CASSLGPHSGRSNTGELFF. The CDR3 coding sequence is TGTGCCAGCAGCTTAGGGCCCCATAGCGGGAGGTCCAACACCGGGGAGCTGTTTTTT.

To note about this clone: This sample includes further DNA sequences coding for the same CDR3. This rearrangement joins TRBV18 to TRBJ2-3; 10 bases match TRBD1. The junction had 5 bases not matched to a gene; V was cut back by 6 bases and J by 2 bases. The V gene's germline CDR1 is KGHSH and CDR2 LQKENI. This CDR3 is 15 amino acids long. DNA for the CDR3: TGTGCCAGCTCGCCCGGGACAGGGGTCACAGATACGCAGTATTTT. It codes for CASSPGTGVTDTQYF.